A selection of T cell receptor beta chains follows, all from one sample in a study of T cell responses to AZD1222 COVID-19 vaccine. Some clones are missing from TCRdb's copy, which holds only in-frame ones; the method was immunoSEQ multiplex PCR. The profile shows roughly 150,000 clones, 92% of them singletons. Sequencing was performed on peripheral blood, taken on day 0 of AZD1222 vaccination. These receptors came from an adult in good health. The CDR3 runs from the conserved cysteine through the conserved F or W. The order of the fields is J gene, V gene, CDR3 length, CDR3 protein.

>TRBJ1-2|TRBV13|14
CASSLTGTVDGYTF
>TRBJ2-7|TRBV6-1|15
CASSEMSHRTYEQYF
>TRBJ1-5|TRBV10-3|13
CAVGQSGNQPQHF
>TRBJ1-4|TRBV30|13
CAWSYGINEKLFF
>TRBJ1-2|TRBV21-1|14
CASSSGKGVCGYTF
>TRBJ2-7|TRBV6-5|15
CASRGTANGDYEQYF
>TRBJ2-3|TRBV11-2|13
CASNPRGGDTQYF
>TRBJ2-3|TRBV3-1/TRBV3-2|15
CASSPGLAGVDTQYF
>TRBJ2-1|TRBV10-1|14
CASSEARPGNEQFF
>TRBJ2-1|TRBV28|15
CASSLLTSGRNEQFF
>TRBJ1-1|TRBV4-3|15
CASSQDLVRGAEAFF
>TRBJ1-1|TRBV5-1|13
CASSLAGAHEAFF
>TRBJ2-7|TRBV5-6|15
CASSLGGRGVREQYF
>TRBJ2-4|TRBV11-1|16
CASSFSGGDPGNIQYF
>TRBJ2-3|TRBV5-4|17
CASSFPRGLDSTDTQYF
>TRBJ2-5|TRBV7-9|15
CASSLRLAEKETQYF